The T cell receptor (beta chain) described here comes from a study of tumor and adjacent non-tumor tissue in lung cancer. Study details: The cohort had about a dozen adenocarcinoma, 2 squamous cell and 1 small cell patients. The patients, roughly 10 men and a handful of women, were about 31 to 76 with stage I to III disease. Whole-study results and caveats: Tumor repertoires had a smaller top 100 clone share than normal lung. Compared with tumor, normal lung showed significantly lower TCR diversity.

RNA was extracted from bulk tissue without any cell sorting. This CDR3 spans 11 amino acids. Germline CDR1 reads SQVTM; CDR2 reads ANQGSEA. Points on this clonotype: Its antigen is not identified. At one end the junction does not follow the germline gene, possibly because of a read error.

Three rounds of nested PCR, following a modified ARM-PCR protocol, produced the TCRbeta library. TCRdb re-derived calls from the multiplex PCR reads in MiXCR, one entry per CDR3 protein. The table includes more than 95,000 distinct CDR3 sequences, about 66% detected once. The receptor comes from a man aged 25 to 40 with non-small cell lung cancer. The gene calls are TRBV29-1 and TRBJ2-3; a possible D gene is TRBD1 (5 bases). The sequencing input was lung tumor tissue. CDR3: CSAGFTDTQYF. The CDR3, as DNA: TGCAGCGCAGGGTTCACAGATACGCAATATTTT.